The 10 T cell receptor beta chains in this list originate from one sample, sequenced in a study of cytomegalovirus exposure and HLA in healthy donors. TCRdb keeps only in-frame clones here, not all; method: immunoSEQ multiplex PCR. This table holds 68,000 or so clones, 91% found once. Sequencing was done on a sample of PBMCs. All receptors come from a man aged 18 to 30 in good health and CMV-seronegative.

V is TRBV28 and J is TRBJ1-2; D uncertain. Germline V gene lookup returns CDR1 MDHEN and CDR2 SYDVKM. V lost 6 bases and J lost 7, with 21 bases in between. CDR3 length: 15 amino acids. CDR3 region: CASRFRRTSEGGYTF. The DNA for the CDR3 is TGTGCCAGCAGATTTAGGCGTACTTCGGAGGGTGGCTACACCTTC.

V usage is TRBV5-1 and J usage is TRBJ2-5; TRBD1 is a possible D gene (6 bases). This CDR3 spans 15 amino acids. V was trimmed by 3 bases and J by 2 bases, leaving 14 bases between them. CDR1 is SGHRS, CDR2 YFSETQ, per germline. The CDR3 DNA reads as TGCGCCAGCAGCTCCTCCGCCAGGGGTCAAGAGACCCAGTACTTC. Encoded protein: CASSSSARGQETQYF.

The sample holds a few counts of this clone. J is TRBJ2-1 and V is TRBV5-4, with 11 bases identical to TRBD1. The V gene end was trimmed by 3 bases and the J gene end by 4 bases; junction bases not matched to a gene: 9. Germline values: CDR1 SGHNT, CDR2 YYREEE (reference sequence). This CDR3 has 17 amino acids. CDR3 sequence (DNA): TGTGCCAGCAGCTCAGAACCGGGACAGGGGGAATACAATGAGCAGTTCTTC. It is translated as CASSSEPGQGEYNEQFF.

This chain connects TRBV28 to TRBJ1-1, with 7 bases aligning to TRBD1. This CDR3 spans 16 amino acids. Germline CDR1 MDHEN, CDR2 SYDVKM. V lost 7 bases to trimming and J lost 5 bases; unmatched junction nucleotides: 16. CDR3 in DNA: TGTGCCAGCACCGATCCTACCGGGACAGAGGGGACTGAAGCTTTCTTT. This translates into CASTDPTGTEGTEAFF.

The chain joins TRBV7-3 to TRBJ1-4; TRBD1 agrees at 9 bases. J was trimmed by 7 bases and V by 7 bases; bases with no gene match: 10. CDR1 is SGHTA and CDR2 is FQGTGA in the germline V gene. This CDR3 has 15 amino acids. The DNA of the CDR3 is TGTGCCAGCAAACAAACAGGGGGCAGTAGTGAAAAACTGTTTTTT. Translated, it gives CASKQTGGSSEKLFF.

The chain recombines TRBV7-3 with TRBJ2-7, with D perhaps TRBD2 (6 bases). The germline V and J ends were trimmed by 2 bases and 0 bases, with 8 bases remaining between them. The CDR3 length is 14 residues. The V gene's germline CDR1 is SGHTA and CDR2 FQGTGA. In DNA, the CDR3 is TGTGCCAGCAGCTTATACGGGAGCTCCTACGAGCAGTACTTC. As protein: CASSLYGSSYEQYF.

This clone was detected once. The chain employs TRBV7-2 and TRBJ2-1; 12 bases match TRBD2. The trim removed 1 base at V and 8 bases at J, leaving 3 bases unmatched. In germline, CDR1 is SGHTA, CDR2 FQGNSA. The CDR3 consists of 15 residues. CDR3 nucleotides: TGTGCCAGCAGCTTAGTACTAGCGGGAGGCCATGAGCAGTTCTTC. This codes for CASSLVLAGGHEQFF.

The V gene is TRBV11-3, the J gene TRBJ2-7; D possibly corresponds to TRBD2 (5 bases). This CDR3 is built from 13 residues. V lost 5 bases, J lost 7 bases, and 15 bases lay in between. Germline V gives CDR1 SGHNT, CDR2 YENEEA. The CDR3: CASSAGVSGEQYF. CDR3 sequence (DNA): TGTGCCAGCAGCGCCGGGGTTAGTGGGGAGCAGTACTTC.

J is TRBJ2-4 and V is TRBV21-1; no check of the table's D call, TRBD2, against the DNA was made. TRBV21-1 is recorded as a pseudogene. The CDR3 consists of 17 residues. CDR3 amino acids: CASRFTVLISAKNIQYF. For the CDR3, the DNA is TGTGCCAGCAGGTTTACTGTCTTGATCTCAGCCAAAAACATTCAGTACTTC.

This clone was recorded only once. J is TRBJ2-2 and V is TRBV27; 10 bases map to TRBD2. CDR1 is MNHEY, CDR2 SMNVEV, per germline (reference sequence). J was trimmed by 5 bases and V by 5 bases; bases with no gene match: 8. The CDR3 contains 16 residues. In nucleotides, the CDR3 is TGTGCCAGCAGTCCCGCAAGCGGGAGGGGTACCGGGGAGCTGTTTTTT. Translated: CASSPASGRGTGELFF.